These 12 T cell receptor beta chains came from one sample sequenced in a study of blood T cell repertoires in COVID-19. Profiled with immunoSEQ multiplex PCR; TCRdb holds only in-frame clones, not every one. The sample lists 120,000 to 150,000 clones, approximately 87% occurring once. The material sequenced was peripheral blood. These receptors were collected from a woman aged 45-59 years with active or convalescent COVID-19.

The chain's CDR3 is CASSLRDSAYEQYF. The CDR3 DNA follows: TGTGCCAGCAGTTTAAGGGACAGTGCCTACGAGCAGTACTTC. The rearrangement links TRBV27 to TRBJ2-7; TRBD1 matches 7 bases. J lost 2 bases, V lost 2 bases, and 3 bases had no gene match. The CDR3 contains 14 residues. Germline V gene data show CDR1 as MNHEY and CDR2 as SMNVEV (reference sequence).

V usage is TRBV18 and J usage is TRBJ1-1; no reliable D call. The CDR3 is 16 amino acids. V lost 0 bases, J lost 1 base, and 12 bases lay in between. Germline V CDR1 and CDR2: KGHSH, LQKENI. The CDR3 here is CASSPPGMTENTEAFF. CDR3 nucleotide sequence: TGTGCCAGCTCACCACCCGGGATGACGGAGAACACTGAAGCTTTCTTT.

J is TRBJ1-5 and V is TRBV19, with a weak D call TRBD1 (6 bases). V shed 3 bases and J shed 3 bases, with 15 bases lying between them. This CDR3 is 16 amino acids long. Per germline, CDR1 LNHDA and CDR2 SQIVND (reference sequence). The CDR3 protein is CASSMSTRGNNQPQHF. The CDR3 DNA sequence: TGTGCCAGTAGTATGTCTACCAGGGGAAACAATCAGCCCCAGCATTTT.

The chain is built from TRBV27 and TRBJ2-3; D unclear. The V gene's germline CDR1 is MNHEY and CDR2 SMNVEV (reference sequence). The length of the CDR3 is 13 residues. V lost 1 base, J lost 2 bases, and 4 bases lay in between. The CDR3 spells CASSLYHTDTQYF. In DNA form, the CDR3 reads TGTGCCAGCAGTTTATATCACACAGATACGCAGTATTTT.

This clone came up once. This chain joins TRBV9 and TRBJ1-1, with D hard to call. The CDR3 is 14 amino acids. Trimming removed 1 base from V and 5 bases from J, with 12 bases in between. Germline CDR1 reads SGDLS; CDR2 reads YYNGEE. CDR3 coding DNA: TGTGCCAGCAGCGTATACGGCGGAAGGACTGAAGCTTTCTTT. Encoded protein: CASSVYGGRTEAFF.

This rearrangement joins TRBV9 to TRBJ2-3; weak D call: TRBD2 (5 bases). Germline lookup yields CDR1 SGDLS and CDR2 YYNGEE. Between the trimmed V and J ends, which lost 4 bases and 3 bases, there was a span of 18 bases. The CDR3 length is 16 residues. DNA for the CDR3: TGTGCCAGCAGCTTGAGGACCGCGTCGGGGACAGATACGCAGTATTTT. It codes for CASSLRTASGTDTQYF.

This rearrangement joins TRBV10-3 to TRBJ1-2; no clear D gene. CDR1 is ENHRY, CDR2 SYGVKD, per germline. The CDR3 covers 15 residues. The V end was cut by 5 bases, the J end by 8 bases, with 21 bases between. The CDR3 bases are TGTGCCATCAGTTTAGGACCCGAGGGATCGGGGGGCTACACCTTC. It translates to CAISLGPEGSGGYTF.

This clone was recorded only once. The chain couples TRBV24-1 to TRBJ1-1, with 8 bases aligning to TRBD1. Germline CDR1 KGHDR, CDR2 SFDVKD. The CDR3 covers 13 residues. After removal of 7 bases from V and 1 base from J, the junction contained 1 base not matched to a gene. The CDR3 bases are TGTGCCACCAGCGGACAGGGGAACACTGAAGCTTTCTTT. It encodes CATSGQGNTEAFF.

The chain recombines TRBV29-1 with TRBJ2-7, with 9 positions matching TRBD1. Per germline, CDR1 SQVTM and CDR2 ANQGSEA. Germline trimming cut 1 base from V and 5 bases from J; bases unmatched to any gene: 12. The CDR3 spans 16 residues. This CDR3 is CSVEAPGTGQRNEQYF. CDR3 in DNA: TGCAGCGTTGAAGCTCCCGGGACAGGGCAAAGGAACGAGCAGTACTTC.

In DNA, the CDR3 is TGTGCCACACGGGACTTGGTCAACACCGGGGAGCTGTTTTTT. Translation: CATRDLVNTGELFF. The rearrangement joins TRBV10-3 to TRBJ2-2; perhaps TRBD2 as D (6 bases). Trimming left V 10 bases short and J 2 bases short, with 14 bases between. Germline V gene lookup returns CDR1 ENHRY and CDR2 SYGVKD. This CDR3 is 14 amino acids long.

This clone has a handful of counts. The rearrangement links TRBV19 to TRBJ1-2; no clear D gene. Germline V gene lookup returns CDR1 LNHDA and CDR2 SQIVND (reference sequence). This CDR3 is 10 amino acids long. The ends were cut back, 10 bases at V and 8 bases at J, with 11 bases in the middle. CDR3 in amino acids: CATRAGGYTF. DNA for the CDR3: TGTGCCACCCGAGCGGGGGGCTACACCTTC.

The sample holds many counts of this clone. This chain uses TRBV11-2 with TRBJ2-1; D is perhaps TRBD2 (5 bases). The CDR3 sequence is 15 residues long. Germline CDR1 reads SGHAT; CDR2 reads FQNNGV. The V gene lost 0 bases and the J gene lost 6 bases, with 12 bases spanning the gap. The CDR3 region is CASSLDRGSGNEQFF. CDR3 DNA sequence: TGTGCCAGCAGCTTAGATCGAGGGTCGGGCAATGAGCAGTTCTTC.